The clone carrying this TCR beta chain has only one observation. The sample belongs to a study of T cell responses to AZD1222 COVID-19 vaccine. CDR3 length: 14 residues. V lost 0 bases to trimming and J lost 3 bases, with 9 bases between them. Germline values: CDR1 WNHNN, CDR2 SYGVQD (reference sequence). Produced via immunoSEQ multiplex PCR; TCRdb's table is partial and in-frame only. The sample yields 150,000 to 200,000 clones, 85% to 90% seen once. The chain employs TRBV10-1 and TRBJ2-7; TRBD2 might be the D (6 bases). The sample was peripheral blood, taken 28 days after the second AZD1222 dose. The sequence derives from an adult who received the AZD1222 COVID-19 vaccine. This CDR3 is CASSESEGRYEQYF. CDR3 DNA: TGCGCCAGCAGTGAGTCGGAGGGGCGCTACGAGCAGTACTTC.